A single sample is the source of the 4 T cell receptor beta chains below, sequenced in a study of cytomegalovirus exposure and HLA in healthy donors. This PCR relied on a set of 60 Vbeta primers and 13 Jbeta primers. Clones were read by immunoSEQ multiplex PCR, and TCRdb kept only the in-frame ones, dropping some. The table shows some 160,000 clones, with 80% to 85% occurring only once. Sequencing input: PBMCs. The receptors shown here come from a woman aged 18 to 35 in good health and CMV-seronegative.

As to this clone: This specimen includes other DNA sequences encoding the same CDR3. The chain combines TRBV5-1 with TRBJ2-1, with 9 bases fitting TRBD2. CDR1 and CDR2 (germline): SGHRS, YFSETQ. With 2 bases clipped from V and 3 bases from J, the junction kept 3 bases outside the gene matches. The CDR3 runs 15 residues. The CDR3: CASSLGGGVYNEQFF. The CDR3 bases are TGCGCCAGCAGCTTAGGCGGGGGGGTCTACAATGAGCAGTTCTTC.

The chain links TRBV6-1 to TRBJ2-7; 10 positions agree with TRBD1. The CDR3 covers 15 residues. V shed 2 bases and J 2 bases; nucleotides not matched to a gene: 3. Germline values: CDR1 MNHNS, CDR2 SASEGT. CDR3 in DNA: TGTGCCAGCAGTGAACGGGGGACAGGGGCCTACGAGCAGTACTTC. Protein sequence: CASSERGTGAYEQYF.

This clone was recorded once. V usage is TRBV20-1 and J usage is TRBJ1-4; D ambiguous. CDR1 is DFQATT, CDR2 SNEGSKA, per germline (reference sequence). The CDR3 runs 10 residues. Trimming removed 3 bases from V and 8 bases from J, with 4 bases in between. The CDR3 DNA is TGCAGTGCTAGCGGGGAAAAACTGTTTTTT. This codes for CSASGEKLFF.

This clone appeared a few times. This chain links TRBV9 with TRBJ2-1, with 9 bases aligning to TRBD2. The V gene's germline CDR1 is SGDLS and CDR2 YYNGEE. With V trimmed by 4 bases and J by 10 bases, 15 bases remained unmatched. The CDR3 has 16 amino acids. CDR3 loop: CASSPWAAGGADEQFF. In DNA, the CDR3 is TGTGCCAGCAGCCCATGGGCAGCGGGGGGTGCGGACGAGCAGTTCTTC.